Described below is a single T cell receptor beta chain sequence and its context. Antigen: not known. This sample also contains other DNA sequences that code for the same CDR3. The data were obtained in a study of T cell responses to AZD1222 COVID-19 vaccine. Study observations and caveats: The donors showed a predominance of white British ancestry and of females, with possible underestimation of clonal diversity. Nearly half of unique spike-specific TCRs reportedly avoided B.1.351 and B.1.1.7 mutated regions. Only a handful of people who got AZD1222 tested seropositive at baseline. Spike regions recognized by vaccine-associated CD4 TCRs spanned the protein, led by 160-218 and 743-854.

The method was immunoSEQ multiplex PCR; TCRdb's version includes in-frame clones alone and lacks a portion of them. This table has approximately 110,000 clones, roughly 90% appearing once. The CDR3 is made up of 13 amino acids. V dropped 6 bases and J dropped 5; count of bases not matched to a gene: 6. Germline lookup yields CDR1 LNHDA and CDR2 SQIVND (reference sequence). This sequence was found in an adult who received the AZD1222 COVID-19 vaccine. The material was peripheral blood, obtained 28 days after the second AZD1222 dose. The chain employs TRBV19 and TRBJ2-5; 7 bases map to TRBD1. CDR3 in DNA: TGTGCCAGTAGCCGACAGGGCCAGGAGACCCAGTACTTC. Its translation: CASSRQGQETQYF. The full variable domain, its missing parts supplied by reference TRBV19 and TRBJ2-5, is DGGITQSPKYLFRKEGQNVTLSCEQNLNHDAMYWYRQDPGQGLRLIYYSQIVNDFQKGDIAEGYSVSREKKESFPLTVTSAQKNPTAFYLCASSRQGQETQYFGPGTRLLVL.